This T cell receptor beta chain was identified during a study of OX40 agonist ivuxolimab in advanced cancers. Method: immunoSEQ multiplex PCR; TCRdb's copy keeps in-frame clones and lacks some. The repertoire holds nearly 80,000 clones, 84% seen once, with roughly 25% in the top ten. Germline V CDR1 and CDR2: SNHLY, FYNNEI. Trimming removed 1 base from V and 7 bases from J; junction bases left unmatched: 9. The CDR3 is made up of 16 amino acids. This clone is a singleton in its sample. Sequenced material: CD4+ or CD8+ T cells sorted from blood, taken in a trial of the OX40 agonist ivuxolimab. The sequence was collected from an adult with an advanced solid tumor such as melanoma, head and neck, liver or kidney cancer. The rearrangement links TRBV2 to TRBJ2-3, with 9 bases fitting TRBD2. CDR3 DNA sequence: TGTGCCAGCAGTGAAGAGCGGACTAGCGTGAGAAATACGCAGTATTTT. Translated: CASSEERTSVRNTQYF.